The 21 T cell receptor beta chains below all came from one sample that was sequenced in a study of T cells after yellow fever vaccination. TCRdb ran MiXCR on the 5' RACE reads and lists one entry per CDR3 protein. The table has 160,000 or so distinct CDR3 sequences, 6% to 7.5% seen once; the top ten hold 2.5%. Sample: CD4+ T cells sorted from PBMCs, taken less than 6 days after the first yellow fever vaccination. These receptors were taken from a man aged 18 to 29 who received the YFV17D yellow fever vaccine.

This clonotype was observed a handful of times. The chain employs TRBV5-4 and TRBJ2-3; TRBD2 is a possible D gene (6 bases). The CDR3 has 13 amino acids. V lost 10 bases to trimming and J lost 1 base, with 13 bases between them. Germline loops: CDR1 SGHNT, CDR2 YYREEE (reference sequence). CDR3 protein: CASGSSGTDTQYF. CDR3 bases: TGTGCCTCTGGGTCTAGCGGCACAGATACGCAGTATTTT.

The V call is TRBV12-3 or TRBV12-4, the J call TRBJ2-5; D possibly corresponds to TRBD2 (6 bases). This CDR3 spans 15 amino acids. Between the trimmed V and J ends, which lost 3 bases and 3 bases, there was a span of 14 bases. The CDR3 DNA follows: TGTGCCAGCAGTTTCTCGGCTAGCGCTGAAGAGACCCAGTACTTC. Translating gives CASSFSASAEETQYF.

This clonotype was counted at least ten times. The rearrangement joins TRBV5-1 to TRBJ2-3; D not resolved. Per germline, CDR1 SGHRS and CDR2 YFSETQ. The CDR3 is 15 amino acids. V was clipped by 0 bases and J by 0 bases, with 8 bases between them. Here the CDR3 reads CASSLATRSTDTQYF. CDR3 coding DNA: TGCGCCAGCAGCTTGGCCACACGAAGCACAGATACGCAGTATTTT.

This clonotype was found many times. The V and J genes are TRBV5-1 and TRBJ2-3, with 8 bases matching TRBD1. The CDR3 covers 18 residues. The V gene's germline CDR1 is SGHRS and CDR2 YFSETQ. Trimming took 4 bases from V and 1 from J; bases not matched to a gene: 14. This CDR3 is CASSPEGATGVGTDTQYF. CDR3 coding DNA: TGCGCCAGCAGCCCCGAGGGCGCGACAGGGGTAGGCACAGATACGCAGTATTTT. The full variable domain, completed using reference TRBV5-1 and TRBJ2-3, is KAGVTQTPRYLIKTRGQQVTLSCSPISGHRSVSWYQQTPGQGLQFLFEYFSETQRNKGNFPGRFSGRQFSNSRSEMNVSTLELGDSALYLCASSPEGATGVGTDTQYFGPGTRLTVL.

This clonotype was detected many times. CDR3 protein: CATSTGTNSREQFF. CDR3 nucleotide sequence: TGTGCCACCAGTACCGGGACCAACTCGCGGGAGCAGTTCTTC. This sequence joins TRBV24-1 and TRBJ2-1; perhaps D is TRBD1 or TRBD2 (5 bases each). Trimming removed 6 bases from V and 10 bases from J, with 18 bases in between. The germline V gene encodes CDR1 KGHDR and CDR2 SFDVKD. This CDR3 comprises 14 residues.

This clonotype turned up a few times. A much larger clone is a single base away; this may be a read error. The chain is built from TRBV7-2 and TRBJ2-3; D is unresolved. The germline V gene encodes CDR1 SGHTA and CDR2 FQGNSA. Deletions cut 2 bases from V and 2 bases from J, with 11 bases between. This CDR3 region has 15 residues. CDR3 sequence reads: CASSLIGSFTDTQYF. DNA for the CDR3: TGTGCCAGCAGCTTAATCGGCTCTTTCACAGATACGCAGTATTTT. The variable domain in full, completed from reference TRBV7-2 and TRBJ2-3, reads GAGVSQSPSNKVTEKGKDVELRCDPISGHTALYWYRQSLGQGLEFLIYFQGNSAPDKSGLPSDRFSAERTGGSVSTLTIQRTQQEDSAVYLCASSLIGSFTDTQYFGPGTRLTVL.

This clonotype was picked up many times. The V call is TRBV7-2, the J call TRBJ2-2; no clear D gene. Trimming removed 2 bases from V and 5 bases from J, with 9 bases in between. Germline V gene sequence: CDR1 SGHTA, CDR2 FQGNSA. CDR3 length equals 14 residues. The CDR3 region has the DNA TGTGCCAGCAGCTTACTAGGGTCGACCGGGGAGCTGTTTTTT. This codes for CASSLLGSTGELFF.

This clonotype has at least ten counts. The J gene is TRBJ2-7, the V gene TRBV6-2 or TRBV6-3, with D unclear. Trimming took 5 bases from V and 5 from J, leaving 16 bases between them. This CDR3 spans 14 amino acids. Germline values: CDR1 MNHEY, CDR2 SVGEGT. Here the CDR3 reads CASSHHASSDEQYV. The CDR3 DNA is TGTGCCAGCAGTCACCATGCTAGTTCTGACGAGCAGTACGTC.

This clonotype was observed many times. V and J are TRBV4-2 and TRBJ1-2; D not resolved. V lost 0 bases to trimming and J lost 7 bases, with 12 bases between them. Germline values: CDR1 LGHNA, CDR2 YNFKEQ. This CDR3 is built from 14 residues. CDR3 sequence reads: CASSQDSGVGGYTF. The CDR3 DNA is TGTGCCAGCAGCCAAGATTCCGGGGTCGGTGGCTACACCTTC.

The V call is TRBV6-1, the J call TRBJ2-2, with D maybe TRBD2 (6 bases). Germline CDR1 MNHNS, CDR2 SASEGT. The CDR3 covers 13 residues. CDR3 residues: CGSAGGRIGELFF. The DNA for the CDR3 is TGTGGCAGTGCCGGGGGAAGAATCGGGGAGCTGTTTTTT.

Ten or more counts support this clonotype. The V call is TRBV11-2, the J call TRBJ2-5, with TRBD2 matching 7 bases. Germline V lookup: CDR1 SGHAT, CDR2 FQNNGV. V lost 0 bases to trimming and J lost 2 bases; unmatched junction nucleotides: 9. This CDR3 contains 17 residues. CDR3 DNA sequence: TGTGCCAGCAGCTTAGATCGAGCGGGGCTAACACAAGAGACCCAGTACTTC. Its protein is CASSLDRAGLTQETQYF.

Details on this clonotype: A read error is possible here, since a much larger clone lies one base away. V usage is TRBV4-1 and J usage is TRBJ2-1, with D possibly TRBD1 on 5 matching bases. CDR1 and CDR2 from the germline V gene are MGHRA and YSYEKL. The CDR3 extends over 15 amino acids. Written as DNA, the CDR3 is TGCTCCAGCAGCCAGGCTGGGGCGGACTACAATGAGCAGTTCTTC. It yields the protein CSSSQAGADYNEQFF.

Only a few counts were recorded for this clonotype. V gene TRBV7-2 combines with J gene TRBJ2-5; D perhaps matches TRBD1 (6 bases). Trimming pared 5 bases from V and 5 bases from J, leaving 15 bases between. The V gene's germline CDR1 is SGHTA and CDR2 FQGNSA. CDR3 size: 14 residues. DNA for the CDR3: TGTGCCAGCAGCCCACAGGGTGGGGCGGAGACCCAGTACTTC. Translating gives CASSPQGGAETQYF.

In its sample, this clonotype was seen many times. This chain connects TRBV4-1 to TRBJ1-4, with 7 bases lining up with TRBD1. This CDR3 region has 15 residues. Looked up from germline, CDR1 is MGHRA and CDR2 is YSYEKL. The V and J ends lost 5 bases and 5 bases, in that order; junction bases with no gene match: 8. The CDR3 sequence is CASSGLGQNNEKLFF. The CDR3 bases are TGCGCCAGCAGCGGTCTGGGACAGAACAATGAAAAACTGTTTTTT.

Concerning this clonotype itself: This may stem from a read error, because a much larger clone lies one nucleotide away. The rearrangement links TRBV7-2 to TRBJ2-7; D not certain. Germline V gene data show CDR1 as SGHTA and CDR2 as FQGNSA. Deletions cut 2 bases from V and 3 bases from J, with 11 bases between. This CDR3 region has 14 residues. This chain's CDR3 is CASSLSSGNYEQYF. The CDR3 region has the DNA TGTGCCAGCAGCTTATCCAGTGGCAACTACGAGCAGTACTTC.

V usage is TRBV7-6 and J usage is TRBJ2-3, with 9 bases matching TRBD2. Germline CDR1 is SGHVS and CDR2 is FNYEAQ. Unmatched junction bases numbered 6, after V lost 5 bases and J lost 3 bases. CDR3 length: 15 amino acids. The CDR3 DNA sequence: TGTGCCAGCAGCCGCGGGGGGGCCAGGACAGATACGCAGTATTTT. It yields the protein CASSRGGARTDTQYF.

This chain uses TRBV6-1 with TRBJ1-1, with D hard to call. The V gene lost 6 bases and the J gene lost 1 base, with 9 bases spanning the gap. CDR3 size: 13 residues. CDR1 MNHNS and CDR2 SASEGT come from the germline V gene. The CDR3 reads CASRSFGNTEAFF. The CDR3 bases are TGTGCCAGCAGATCCTTTGGGAACACTGAAGCTTTCTTT.

J is TRBJ2-2 and V is TRBV5-1; no firm D call. V shed 4 bases and J shed 5 bases, with 12 bases lying between them. This CDR3 has 14 amino acids. Germline V gene sequence: CDR1 SGHRS, CDR2 YFSETQ. CDR3 in DNA: TGCGCCAGCAGCCCCCAGCCACCGACCGGGGAGCTGTTTTTT. Residues: CASSPQPPTGELFF.

This clonotype was found many times. The chain couples TRBV14 to TRBJ2-5; 9 positions match TRBD2. The J segment lost 4 bases and the V segment lost 2 bases, leaving 5 bases of the junction unmatched. This CDR3 contains 15 residues. Germline V gene data show CDR1 as SGHDN and CDR2 as FVKESK. The CDR3, as DNA: TGTGCCAGCAGCCAATGGCGGGGGGGCCGAGAGACCCAGTACTTC. The encoded protein is CASSQWRGGRETQYF.

In this sample, this clonotype turned up a few times. As DNA, the CDR3 is TGTGCCAGCAGCTTAGCGGACAGATATGGCTACACCTTC. This encodes CASSLADRYGYTF. The V and J genes are TRBV7-9 and TRBJ1-2, with D possibly TRBD1 on 6 matching bases. Germline-derived CDR1 and CDR2 are SEHNR and FQNEAQ (reference sequence). The V gene lost 0 bases and the J gene lost 5 bases, with 7 bases spanning the gap. This CDR3 is 13 amino acids long.

The sample holds many counts of this clonotype. This chain connects TRBV7-2 to TRBJ1-4; 7 positions match TRBD1. CDR3 length: 14 amino acids. Germline loops: CDR1 SGHTA, CDR2 FQGNSA. V was clipped by 1 base and J by 7 bases; unmatched bases: 3. This CDR3 reads CASSLVGGGEKLFF. Here the CDR3 DNA reads TGTGCCAGCAGCTTAGTAGGGGGCGGTGAAAAACTGTTTTTT.